This passage covers 7 T cell receptor beta chains from one sample sequenced in a study of human T cells and chemical hapten exposure. Time point noted: pre-sensitization, week 0. Indicated treatment: therapeutic diphenylcyclopropenone sensitization with weekly scalp DPC. A single record per CDR3 protein comes from TCRdb applying MiXCR to the RACE reads. The sample holds roughly 380,000 distinct CDR3 sequences, less than 6.5% seen once. The input for sequencing was whole blood, taken in connection with sensitization to the hapten diphenylcyclopropenone (DPC). These receptors were taken from a woman between 50 and 59 years old with alopecia areata. Some clones in this sample may be carry-over from other donors' samples.

The table lists this clonotype with a few counts. The gene calls are TRBV7-2 and TRBJ1-5; D may be TRBD1 (6 bases). The V gene lost 5 bases and the J gene lost 5 bases, with 10 bases spanning the gap. The CDR3 runs to 13 residues. CDR1 is SGHTA, CDR2 FQGNSA, per germline. CDR3 bases: TGTGCCAGCAGCACGAGGGGGGATCAGCCCCAGCATTTT. As protein: CASSTRGDQPQHF.

The V call is TRBV19, the J call TRBJ2-1, with TRBD2 matching 8 bases. The J segment lost 5 bases and the V segment lost 1 base, leaving 4 bases of the junction unmatched. The CDR3 loop spans 15 amino acids. Germline V gene lookup returns CDR1 LNHDA and CDR2 SQIVND (reference sequence). CDR3 sequence: CASSIVALADNEQFF. CDR3 coding DNA: TGTGCCAGTAGTATAGTGGCACTAGCGGACAATGAGCAGTTCTTC. Filled out from reference TRBV19 and TRBJ2-1, the complete variable domain reads DGGITQSPKYLFRKEGQNVTLSCEQNLNHDAMYWYRQDPGQGLRLIYYSQIVNDFQKGDIAEGYSVSREKKESFPLTVTSAQKNPTAFYLCASSIVALADNEQFFGPGTRLTVL.

This clonotype was seen more than once but under ten times. V usage is TRBV4-1 and J usage is TRBJ2-7, with D possibly called TRBD1 or TRBD2 (5 bases each). The CDR3 length is 15 residues. Germline V gene lookup returns CDR1 MGHRA and CDR2 YSYEKL. Trimming cost V 4 bases and J 3 bases, with 16 bases left between them. CDR3 sequence reads: CASSPGDGPYYEQYF. The CDR3 nucleotides read TGCGCCAGCAGCCCCGGGGACGGGCCCTACTACGAGCAGTACTTC.

The chain links TRBV5-1 to TRBJ2-3; TRBD2 matches 11 bases. Germline CDR1 SGHRS, CDR2 YFSETQ. Trimming took 4 bases from V and 11 from J; bases not matched to a gene: 6. CDR3 length: 13 amino acids. The CDR3 coding sequence is TGCGCCAGCAGCCTGGGGGGGACTAGCGGGCAGTATTTT. It codes for CASSLGGTSGQYF.

This clonotype was seen at least ten times. The J gene is TRBJ2-7, the V gene TRBV11-2; D is possibly TRBD2 (6 bases). Germline V CDR1 and CDR2: SGHAT, FQNNGV. The CDR3 loop spans 15 amino acids. Trimming removed 4 bases from V and 0 bases from J, with 13 bases in between. The CDR3 loop reads CASSSQAGSSYEQYF. The CDR3 coding sequence is TGTGCCAGCAGCTCCCAGGCGGGGAGCTCCTACGAGCAGTACTTC.

This clonotype was seen many times. V and J are TRBV18 and TRBJ2-3, with D tentatively TRBD2 (5 bases). CDR3 size: 16 residues. V was trimmed by 3 bases and J by 6 bases, leaving 19 bases between them. CDR1 is KGHSH and CDR2 is LQKENI in the germline V gene. CDR3 amino acids: CASSPRPQRTVDTQYF. The DNA of the CDR3 is TGTGCCAGCTCACCCCGGCCCCAGCGGACTGTGGATACGCAGTATTTT.

The table lists this clonotype with many counts. The chain couples TRBV7-2 to TRBJ1-1; D not certain. V lost 0 bases, J lost 6 bases, and 5 bases lay in between. The CDR3 contains 12 residues. Germline CDR1 and CDR2: SGHTA and FQGNSA. The CDR3 here is CASSLARAEAFF. The CDR3 nucleotides read TGTGCCAGCAGCTTAGCGCGGGCTGAAGCTTTCTTT.